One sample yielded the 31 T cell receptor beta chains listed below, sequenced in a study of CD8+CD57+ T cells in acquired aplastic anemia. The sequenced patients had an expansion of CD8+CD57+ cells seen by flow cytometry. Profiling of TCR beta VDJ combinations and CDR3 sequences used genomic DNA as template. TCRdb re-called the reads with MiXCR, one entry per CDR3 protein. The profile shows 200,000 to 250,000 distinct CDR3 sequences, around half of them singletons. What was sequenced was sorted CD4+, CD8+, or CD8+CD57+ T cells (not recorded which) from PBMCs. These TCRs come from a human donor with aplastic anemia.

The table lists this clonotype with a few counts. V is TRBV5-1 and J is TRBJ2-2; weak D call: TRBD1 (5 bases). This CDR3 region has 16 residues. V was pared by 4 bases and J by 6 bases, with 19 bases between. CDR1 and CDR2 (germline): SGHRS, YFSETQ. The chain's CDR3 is CASSRVVQGRSGELFF. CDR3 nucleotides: TGCGCCAGCAGCCGGGTGGTGCAGGGTAGGTCCGGGGAGCTGTTTTTT.

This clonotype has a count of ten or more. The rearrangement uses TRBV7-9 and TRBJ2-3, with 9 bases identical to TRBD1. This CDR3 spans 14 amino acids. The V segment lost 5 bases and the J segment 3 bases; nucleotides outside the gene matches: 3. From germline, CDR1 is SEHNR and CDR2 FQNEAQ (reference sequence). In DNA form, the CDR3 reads TGTGCCAGCAGCCTCGGACAGGGGACAGATACGCAGTATTTT. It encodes CASSLGQGTDTQYF.

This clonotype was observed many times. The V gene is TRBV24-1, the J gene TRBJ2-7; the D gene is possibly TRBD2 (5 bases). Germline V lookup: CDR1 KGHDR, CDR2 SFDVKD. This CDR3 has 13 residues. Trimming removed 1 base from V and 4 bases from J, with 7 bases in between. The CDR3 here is CATSDFGGYEQYF. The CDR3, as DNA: TGTGCCACCAGTGATTTTGGAGGTTACGAGCAGTACTTC.

CDR3 residues: CATSLPWTVEQYF. CDR3 DNA sequence: TGTGCCACCAGCCTGCCCTGGACAGTCGAGCAGTACTTC. The chain joins TRBV15 to TRBJ2-7; maybe TRBD1 (6 bases). The ends were cut back, 5 bases at V and 6 bases at J, with 14 bases in the middle. Per the germline V gene, CDR1 is LNHNV and CDR2 is YYDKDF (reference sequence). This CDR3 has 13 amino acids.

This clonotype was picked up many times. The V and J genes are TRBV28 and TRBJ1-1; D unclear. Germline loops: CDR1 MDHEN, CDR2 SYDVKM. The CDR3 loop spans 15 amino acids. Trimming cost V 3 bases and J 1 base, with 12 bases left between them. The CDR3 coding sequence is TGTGCCAGCAGTTTCCCCCGCCAGAGGAACACTGAAGCTTTCTTT. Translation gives CASSFPRQRNTEAFF.

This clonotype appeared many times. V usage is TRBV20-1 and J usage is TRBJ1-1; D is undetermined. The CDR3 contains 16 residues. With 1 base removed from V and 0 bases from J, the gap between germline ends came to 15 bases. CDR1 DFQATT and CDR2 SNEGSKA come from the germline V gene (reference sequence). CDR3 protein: CSARGVADNMNTEAFF. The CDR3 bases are TGCAGTGCTAGAGGGGTCGCAGATAACATGAACACTGAAGCTTTCTTT.

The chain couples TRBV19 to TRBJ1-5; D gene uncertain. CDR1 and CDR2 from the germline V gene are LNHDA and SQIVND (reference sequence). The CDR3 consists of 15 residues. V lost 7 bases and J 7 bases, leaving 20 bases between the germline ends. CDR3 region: CASNPSPSALQPQHF. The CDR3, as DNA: TGTGCCAGTAATCCATCACCGTCAGCCCTCCAGCCCCAGCATTTT.

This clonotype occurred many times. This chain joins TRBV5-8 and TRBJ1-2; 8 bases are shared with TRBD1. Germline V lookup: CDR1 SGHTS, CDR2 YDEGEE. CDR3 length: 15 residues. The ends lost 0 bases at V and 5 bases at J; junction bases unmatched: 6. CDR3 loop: CASSLVVTGVYGYTF. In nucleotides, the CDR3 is TGTGCCAGCAGCTTGGTTGTGACAGGGGTTTATGGCTACACCTTC.

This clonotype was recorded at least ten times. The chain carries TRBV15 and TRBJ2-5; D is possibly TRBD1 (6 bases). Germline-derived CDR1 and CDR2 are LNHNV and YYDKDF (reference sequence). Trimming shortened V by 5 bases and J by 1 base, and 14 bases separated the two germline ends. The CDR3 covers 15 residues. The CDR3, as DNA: TGTGCCACCAGCGGAACAGGGATTGGCCAAGAGACCCAGTACTTC. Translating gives CATSGTGIGQETQYF.

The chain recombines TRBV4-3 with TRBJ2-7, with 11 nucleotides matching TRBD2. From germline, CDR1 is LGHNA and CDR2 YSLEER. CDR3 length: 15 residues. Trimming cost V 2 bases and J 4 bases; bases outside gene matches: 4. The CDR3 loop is CASSQTSGSGYEQYF. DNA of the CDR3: TGCGCCAGCAGCCAAACTAGCGGGAGTGGGTACGAGCAGTACTTC.

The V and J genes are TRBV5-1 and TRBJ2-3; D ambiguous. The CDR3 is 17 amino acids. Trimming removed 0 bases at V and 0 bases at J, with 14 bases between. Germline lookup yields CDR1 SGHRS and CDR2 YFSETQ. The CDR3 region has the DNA TGCGCCAGCAGCTTGGCCGGGTTACAGCTTAGCACAGATACGCAGTATTTT. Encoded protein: CASSLAGLQLSTDTQYF. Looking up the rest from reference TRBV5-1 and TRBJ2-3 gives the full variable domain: KAGVTQTPRYLIKTRGQQVTLSCSPISGHRSVSWYQQTPGQGLQFLFEYFSETQRNKGNFPGRFSGRQFSNSRSEMNVSTLELGDSALYLCASSLAGLQLSTDTQYFGPGTRLTVL.

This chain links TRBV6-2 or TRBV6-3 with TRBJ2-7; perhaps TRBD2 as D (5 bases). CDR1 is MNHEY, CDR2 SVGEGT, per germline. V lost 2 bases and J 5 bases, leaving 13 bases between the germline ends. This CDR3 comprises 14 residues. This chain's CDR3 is CASSYRGLVNEQYF. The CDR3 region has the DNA TGTGCCAGCAGTTACAGAGGGCTAGTGAACGAGCAGTACTTC.

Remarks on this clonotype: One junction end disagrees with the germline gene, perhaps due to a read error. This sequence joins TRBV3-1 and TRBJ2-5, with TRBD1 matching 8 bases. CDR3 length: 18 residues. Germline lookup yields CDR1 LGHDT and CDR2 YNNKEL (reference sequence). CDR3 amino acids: CASSQDLVTGDNQGTQYF. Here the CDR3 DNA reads TGTGCCAGCAGCCAAGATCTTGTGACAGGGGACAACCAAGGGACCCAGTACTTC.

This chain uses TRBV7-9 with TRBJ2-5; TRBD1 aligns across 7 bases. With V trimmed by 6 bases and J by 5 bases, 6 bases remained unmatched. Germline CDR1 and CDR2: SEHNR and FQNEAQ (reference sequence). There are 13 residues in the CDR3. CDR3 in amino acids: CASRSRGTETQYF. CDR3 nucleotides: TGTGCCAGCAGGAGCAGGGGGACGGAGACCCAGTACTTC.

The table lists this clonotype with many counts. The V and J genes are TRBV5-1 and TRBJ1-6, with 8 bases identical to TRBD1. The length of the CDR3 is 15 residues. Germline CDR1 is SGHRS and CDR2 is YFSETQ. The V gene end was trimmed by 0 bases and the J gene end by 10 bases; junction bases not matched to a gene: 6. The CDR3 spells CASSLATGANSPLHF. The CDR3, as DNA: TGCGCCAGCAGCTTGGCGACAGGGGCGAACTCACCCCTCCACTTT.

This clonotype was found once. Here the CDR3 DNA reads TGCAGTGCTGGCCTCTGGGGGACCTACGAGCAGTACTTC. Translating gives CSAGLWGTYEQYF. The chain has TRBV20-1 and TRBJ2-7; D tentatively fits TRBD1 or TRBD2 (5 bases each). V was trimmed by 5 bases and J by 2 bases, leaving 13 bases between them. Germline V gene data show CDR1 as DFQATT and CDR2 as SNEGSKA (reference sequence). This CDR3 comprises 13 residues.

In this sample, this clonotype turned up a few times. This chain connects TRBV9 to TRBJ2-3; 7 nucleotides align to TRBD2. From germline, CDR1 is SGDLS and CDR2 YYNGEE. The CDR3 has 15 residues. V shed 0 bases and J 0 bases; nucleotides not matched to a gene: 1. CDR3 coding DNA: TGTGCCAGCAGCGTAGTAGCGGGTAGCACAGATACGCAGTATTTT. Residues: CASSVVAGSTDTQYF.

CDR3: CASTNVRGPYGYTF. The CDR3 coding sequence is TGTGCCAGCACAAACGTGCGGGGGCCGTATGGCTACACCTTC. The chain has TRBV10-3 and TRBJ1-2, with D tentatively TRBD1 (6 bases). Germline V gives CDR1 ENHRY, CDR2 SYGVKD. V was pared by 10 bases and J by 5 bases, with 20 bases between. The CDR3 has 14 residues.

The CDR3 DNA follows: TGCGCCAGCAGCCAAGATCGCCGTATTGGGCTAGCGGGGGATCGGATAGACCACGAGCAGTACTTC. It codes for CASSQDRRIGLAGDRIDHEQYF. The chain carries TRBV4-3 and TRBJ2-7; 10 bases line up with TRBD2. CDR1 and CDR2 (germline): LGHNA, YSLEER. The CDR3 is 22 residues long. With V trimmed by 0 bases and J by 5 bases, 25 bases remained unmatched.

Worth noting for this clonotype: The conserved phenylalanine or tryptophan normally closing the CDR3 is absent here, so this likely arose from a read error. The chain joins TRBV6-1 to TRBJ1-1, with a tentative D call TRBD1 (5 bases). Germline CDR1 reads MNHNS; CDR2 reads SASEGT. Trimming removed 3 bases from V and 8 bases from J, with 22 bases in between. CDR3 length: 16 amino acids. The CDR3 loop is CASSEGLAGSGVEAFS. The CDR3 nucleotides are TGTGCCAGCAGTGAGGGTTTGGCAGGGTCCGGGGTCGAAGCTTTCTCT.

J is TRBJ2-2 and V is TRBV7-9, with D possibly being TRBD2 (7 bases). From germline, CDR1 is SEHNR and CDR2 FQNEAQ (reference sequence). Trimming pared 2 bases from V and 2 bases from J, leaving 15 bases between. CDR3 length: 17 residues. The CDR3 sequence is CASSLPGGPTNTGELFF. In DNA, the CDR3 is TGTGCCAGCAGCTTACCGGGGGGCCCTACCAACACCGGGGAGCTGTTTTTT.

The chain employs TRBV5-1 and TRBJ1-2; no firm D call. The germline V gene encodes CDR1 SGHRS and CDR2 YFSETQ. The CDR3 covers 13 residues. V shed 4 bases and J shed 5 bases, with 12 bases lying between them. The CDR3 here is CASSQDTGYGYTF. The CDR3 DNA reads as TGCGCCAGCAGCCAAGATACCGGTTATGGCTACACCTTC.

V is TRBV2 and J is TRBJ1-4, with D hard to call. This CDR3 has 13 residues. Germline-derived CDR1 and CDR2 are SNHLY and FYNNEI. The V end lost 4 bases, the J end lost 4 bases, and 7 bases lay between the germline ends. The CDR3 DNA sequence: TGTGCCAGCAGTGTATACGGTAATGAAAAACTGTTTTTT. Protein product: CASSVYGNEKLFF.

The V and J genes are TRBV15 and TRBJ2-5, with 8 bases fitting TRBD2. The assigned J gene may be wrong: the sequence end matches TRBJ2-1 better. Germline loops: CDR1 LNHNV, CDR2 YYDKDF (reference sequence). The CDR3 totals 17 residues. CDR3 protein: CATSRDPPGGGIDEQFF. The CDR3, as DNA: TGTGCCACCAGCAGAGATCCCCCGGGGGGGGGCATCGATGAGCAGTTCTTC.

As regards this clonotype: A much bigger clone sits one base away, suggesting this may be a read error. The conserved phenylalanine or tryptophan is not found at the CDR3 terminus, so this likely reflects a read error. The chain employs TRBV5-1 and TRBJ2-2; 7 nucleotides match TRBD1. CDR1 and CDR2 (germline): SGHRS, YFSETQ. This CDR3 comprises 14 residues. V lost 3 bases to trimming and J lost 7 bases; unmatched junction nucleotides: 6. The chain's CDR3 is CASSYQGTDGELFS. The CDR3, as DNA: TGCGCCAGCAGCTACCAGGGGACAGACGGGGAGCTGTTTTCT.

The chain's CDR3 is CASSPEGTGRQPQHF. The CDR3 DNA sequence: TGTGCCAGCAGCCCGGAGGGGACAGGGCGGCAGCCCCAGCATTTT. The rearrangement links TRBV7-6 to TRBJ1-5, with 9 bases aligning to TRBD1. This CDR3 comprises 15 residues. Germline V CDR1 and CDR2: SGHVS, FNYEAQ. V shed 5 bases and J 7 bases; nucleotides not matched to a gene: 9.

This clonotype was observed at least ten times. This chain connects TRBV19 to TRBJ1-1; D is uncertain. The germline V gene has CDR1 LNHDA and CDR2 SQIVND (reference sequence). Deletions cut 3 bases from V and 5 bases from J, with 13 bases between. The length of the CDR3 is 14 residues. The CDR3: CASSISDGGTEAFF. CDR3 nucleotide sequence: TGTGCCAGTAGTATCTCTGACGGCGGAACTGAAGCTTTCTTT.

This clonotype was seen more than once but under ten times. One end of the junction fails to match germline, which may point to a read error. CDR3 region: CSAPYSAGGPYSEQFF. CDR3 in DNA: TGCAGTGCTCCCTATTCGGCGGGGGGGCCCTACAGTGAGCAGTTCTTC. V is TRBV20-1 and J is TRBJ2-1, with TRBD2 matching 9 bases. The germline CDR1 and CDR2 sequences are DFQATT and SNEGSKA (reference sequence). The CDR3 runs 16 residues.

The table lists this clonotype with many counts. CDR3 sequence (DNA): TGCGCCAGCAGCTTGGTTATTCTCCAAGAGACCCAGTACTTC. Its translation: CASSLVILQETQYF. V and J are TRBV5-1 and TRBJ2-5; no definite D call. The CDR3 is 14 residues long. Germline loops: CDR1 SGHRS, CDR2 YFSETQ. V gave up 0 bases and J gave up 1 base, with 7 bases separating them.

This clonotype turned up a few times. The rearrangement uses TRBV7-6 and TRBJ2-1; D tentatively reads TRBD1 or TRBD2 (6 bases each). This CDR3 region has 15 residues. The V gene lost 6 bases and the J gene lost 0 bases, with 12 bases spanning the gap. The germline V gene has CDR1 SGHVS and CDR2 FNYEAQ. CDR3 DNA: TGTGCCAGCAGGGAGGGGGTTAGCTCCTACAATGAGCAGTTCTTC. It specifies CASREGVSSYNEQFF.

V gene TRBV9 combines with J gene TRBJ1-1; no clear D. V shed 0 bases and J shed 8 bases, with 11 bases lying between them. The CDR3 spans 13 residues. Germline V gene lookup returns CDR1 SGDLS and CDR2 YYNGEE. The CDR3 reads CASSVAPSSEAFF. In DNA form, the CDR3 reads TGTGCCAGCAGCGTAGCCCCCTCTTCCGAAGCTTTCTTT.